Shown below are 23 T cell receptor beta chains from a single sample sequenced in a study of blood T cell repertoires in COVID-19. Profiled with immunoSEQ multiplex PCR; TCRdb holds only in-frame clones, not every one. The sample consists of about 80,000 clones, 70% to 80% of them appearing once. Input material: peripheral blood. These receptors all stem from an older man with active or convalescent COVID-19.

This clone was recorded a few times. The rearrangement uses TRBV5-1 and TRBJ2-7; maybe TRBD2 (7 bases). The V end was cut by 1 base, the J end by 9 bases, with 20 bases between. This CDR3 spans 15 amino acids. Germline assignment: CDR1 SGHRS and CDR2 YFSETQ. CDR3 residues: CASSLQRDKSRGQYF. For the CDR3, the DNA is TGCGCCAGCAGCTTGCAGCGGGACAAATCGAGGGGGCAGTACTTC.

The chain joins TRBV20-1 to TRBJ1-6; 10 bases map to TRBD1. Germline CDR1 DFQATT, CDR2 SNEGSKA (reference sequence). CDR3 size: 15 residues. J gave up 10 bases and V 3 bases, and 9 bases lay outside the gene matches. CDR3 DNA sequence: TGCAGTGCTAGTAGGATGGACAGGGGGGAATCACCCCTCCACTTT. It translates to CSASRMDRGESPLHF.

CDR3 sequence reads: CAWSRVSNSPLHF. The CDR3 coding sequence is TGTGCCTGGAGTCGCGTTTCCAATTCACCCCTCCACTTT. This sequence joins TRBV30 and TRBJ1-6; no reliable D call. Looked up from germline, CDR1 is GTSNPN and CDR2 is SVGIG (reference sequence). The length of the CDR3 is 13 residues. V was clipped by 2 bases and J by 7 bases, with 9 bases between them.

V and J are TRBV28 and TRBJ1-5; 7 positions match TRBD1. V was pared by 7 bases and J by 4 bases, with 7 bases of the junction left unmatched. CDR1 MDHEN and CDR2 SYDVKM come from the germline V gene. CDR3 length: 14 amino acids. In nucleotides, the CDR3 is TGTGCCAGCATCTGGCCAGGGGGGAATCAGCCCCAGCATTTT. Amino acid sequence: CASIWPGGNQPQHF. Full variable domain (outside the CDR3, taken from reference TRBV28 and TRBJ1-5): DVKVTQSSRYLVKRTGEKVFLECVQDMDHENMFWYRQDPGLGLRLIYFSYDVKMKEKGDIPEGYSVSREKKERFSLILESASTNQTSMYLCASIWPGGNQPQHFGDGTRLSIL.

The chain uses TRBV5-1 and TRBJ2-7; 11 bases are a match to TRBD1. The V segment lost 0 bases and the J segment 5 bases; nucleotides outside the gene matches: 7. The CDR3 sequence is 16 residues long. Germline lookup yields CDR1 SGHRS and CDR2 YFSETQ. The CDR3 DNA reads TGCGCCAGCAGCTTGGCCGGGACAGGGGGTTTGCACGAGCAGTACTTC. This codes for CASSLAGTGGLHEQYF.

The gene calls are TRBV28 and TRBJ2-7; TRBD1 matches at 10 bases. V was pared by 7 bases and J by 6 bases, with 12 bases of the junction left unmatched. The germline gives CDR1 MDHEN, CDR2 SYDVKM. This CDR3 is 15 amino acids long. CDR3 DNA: TGTGCCAGCATCTTAGCGTCGGACAGGGGGGGCGAGCAGTACTTC. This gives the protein CASILASDRGGEQYF.

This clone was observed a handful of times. The CDR3 here is CASSLGGTKNIQYF. CDR3 DNA sequence: TGTGCCAGCAGCTTGGGAGGGACCAAAAACATTCAGTACTTC. This rearrangement joins TRBV5-5 to TRBJ2-4, with D perhaps TRBD2 (5 bases). The V gene lost 0 bases and the J gene lost 2 bases, with 6 bases spanning the gap. The V gene's germline CDR1 is SGHKS and CDR2 YYEKEE (reference sequence). CDR3 length equals 14 residues.

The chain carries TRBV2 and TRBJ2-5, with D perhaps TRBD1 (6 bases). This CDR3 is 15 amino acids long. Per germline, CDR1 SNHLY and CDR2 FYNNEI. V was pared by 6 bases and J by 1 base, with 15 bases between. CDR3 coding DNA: TGTGCCAGCAGGCCTCCGGGACAAGCCCAAGAGACCCAGTACTTC. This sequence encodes CASRPPGQAQETQYF.

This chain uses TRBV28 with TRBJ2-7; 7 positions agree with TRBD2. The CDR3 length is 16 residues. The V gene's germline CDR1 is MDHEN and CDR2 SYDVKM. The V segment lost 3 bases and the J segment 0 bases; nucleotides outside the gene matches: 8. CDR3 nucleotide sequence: TGTGCCAGCAGTTTTGGCGGGAGAACCTTCTCCTACGAGCAGTACTTC. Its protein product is CASSFGGRTFSYEQYF.

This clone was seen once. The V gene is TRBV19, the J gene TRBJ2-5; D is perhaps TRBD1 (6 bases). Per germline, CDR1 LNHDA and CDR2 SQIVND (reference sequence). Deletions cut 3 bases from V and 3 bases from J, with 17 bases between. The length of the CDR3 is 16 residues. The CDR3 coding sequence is TGTGCCAGTAGTATCCGTCAGGGGAATCAAGAAGAGACCCAGTACTTC. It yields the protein CASSIRQGNQEETQYF.

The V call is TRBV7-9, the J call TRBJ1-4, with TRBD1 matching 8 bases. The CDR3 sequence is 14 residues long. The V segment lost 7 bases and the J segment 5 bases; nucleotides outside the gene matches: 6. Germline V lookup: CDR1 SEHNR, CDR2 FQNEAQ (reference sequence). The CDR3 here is CASTIQGGNEKLFF. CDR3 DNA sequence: TGTGCCAGCACCATACAGGGGGGGAATGAAAAACTGTTTTTT.

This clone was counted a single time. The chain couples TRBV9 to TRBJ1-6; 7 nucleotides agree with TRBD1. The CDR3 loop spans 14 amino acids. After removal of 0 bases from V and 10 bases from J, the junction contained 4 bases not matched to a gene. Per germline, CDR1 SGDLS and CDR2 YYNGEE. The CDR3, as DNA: TGTGCCAGCAGCGTAGAACAGGGGAACTCACCCCTCCACTTT. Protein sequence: CASSVEQGNSPLHF.

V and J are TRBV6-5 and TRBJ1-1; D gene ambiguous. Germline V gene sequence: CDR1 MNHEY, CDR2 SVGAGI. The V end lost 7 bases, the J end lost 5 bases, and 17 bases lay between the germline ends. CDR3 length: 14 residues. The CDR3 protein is CASIRRLAETEAFF. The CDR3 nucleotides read TGTGCCAGCATCCGGAGGTTGGCGGAAACTGAAGCTTTCTTT.

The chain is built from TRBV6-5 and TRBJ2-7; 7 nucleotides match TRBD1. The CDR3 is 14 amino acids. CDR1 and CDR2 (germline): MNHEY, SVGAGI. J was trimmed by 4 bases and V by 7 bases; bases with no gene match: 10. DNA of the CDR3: TGTGCCAGCACGACAGGGTGGGATCCTTACGAGCAGTACTTC. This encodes CASTTGWDPYEQYF.

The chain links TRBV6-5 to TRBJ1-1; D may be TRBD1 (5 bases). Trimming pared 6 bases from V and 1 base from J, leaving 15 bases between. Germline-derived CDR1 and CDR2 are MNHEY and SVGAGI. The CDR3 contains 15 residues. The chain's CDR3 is CASRGRDGKNTEAFF. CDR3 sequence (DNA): TGTGCCAGCAGGGGGCGAGACGGCAAGAACACTGAAGCTTTCTTT.

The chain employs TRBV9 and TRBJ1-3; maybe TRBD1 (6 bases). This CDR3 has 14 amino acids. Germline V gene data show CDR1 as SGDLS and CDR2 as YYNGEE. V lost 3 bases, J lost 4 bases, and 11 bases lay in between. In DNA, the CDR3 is TGTGCCAGCAGCGGAGGGGGATGGGGAAACACCATATATTTT. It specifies CASSGGGWGNTIYF.

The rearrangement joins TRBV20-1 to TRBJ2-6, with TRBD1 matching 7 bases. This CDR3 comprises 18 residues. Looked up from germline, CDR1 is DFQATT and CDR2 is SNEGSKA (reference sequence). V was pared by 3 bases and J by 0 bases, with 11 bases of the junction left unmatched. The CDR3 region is CSASSVSDRHSGANVLTF. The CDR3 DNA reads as TGCAGTGCTAGTAGTGTCTCGGACAGGCACTCTGGGGCCAACGTCCTGACTTTC.

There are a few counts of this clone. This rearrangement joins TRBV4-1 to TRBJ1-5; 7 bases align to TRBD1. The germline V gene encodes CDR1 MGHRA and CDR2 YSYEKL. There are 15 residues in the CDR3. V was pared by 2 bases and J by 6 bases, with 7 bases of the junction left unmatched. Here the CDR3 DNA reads TGCGCCAGCAGCCAATCGACAGGGTCGGTTCAGCCCCAGCATTTT. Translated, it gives CASSQSTGSVQPQHF.

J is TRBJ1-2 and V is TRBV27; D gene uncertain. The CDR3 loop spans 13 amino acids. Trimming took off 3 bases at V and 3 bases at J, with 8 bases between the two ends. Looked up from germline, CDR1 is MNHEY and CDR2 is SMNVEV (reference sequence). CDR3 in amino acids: CASSLERDYGYTF. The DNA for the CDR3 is TGTGCCAGCAGTTTGGAGCGGGACTATGGCTACACCTTC.

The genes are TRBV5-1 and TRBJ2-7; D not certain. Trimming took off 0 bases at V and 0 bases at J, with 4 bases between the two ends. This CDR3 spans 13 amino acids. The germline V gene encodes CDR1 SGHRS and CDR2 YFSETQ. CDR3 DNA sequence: TGCGCCAGCAGCTTGGAATACTCCTACGAGCAGTACTTC. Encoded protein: CASSLEYSYEQYF. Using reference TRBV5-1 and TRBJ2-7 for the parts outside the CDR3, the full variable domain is KAGVTQTPRYLIKTRGQQVTLSCSPISGHRSVSWYQQTPGQGLQFLFEYFSETQRNKGNFPGRFSGRQFSNSRSEMNVSTLELGDSALYLCASSLEYSYEQYFGPGTRLTVT.

CDR3 coding DNA: TGTGCCAGCTCACCTCTGGCGAACACTGAAGCTTTCTTT. Protein sequence: CASSPLANTEAFF. The chain has TRBV18 and TRBJ1-1; D remains ambiguous. The V end was cut by 3 bases, the J end by 1 base, with 6 bases between. Germline CDR1 and CDR2: KGHSH and LQKENI. The CDR3 consists of 13 residues.

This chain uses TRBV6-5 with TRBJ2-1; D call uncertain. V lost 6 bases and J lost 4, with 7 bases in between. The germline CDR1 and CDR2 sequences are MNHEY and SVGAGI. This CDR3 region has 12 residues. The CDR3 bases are TGTGCCAGCAGCCCCGGTTACAATGAGCAGTTCTTC. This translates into CASSPGYNEQFF.

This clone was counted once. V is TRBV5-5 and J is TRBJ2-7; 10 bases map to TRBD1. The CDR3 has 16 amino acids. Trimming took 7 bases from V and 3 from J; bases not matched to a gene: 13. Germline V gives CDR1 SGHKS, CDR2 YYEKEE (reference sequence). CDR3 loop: CASGIYLDRGDYEQYF. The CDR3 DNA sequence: TGTGCCAGCGGGATCTATCTGGACAGGGGGGACTACGAGCAGTACTTC.